This T cell receptor beta chain was profiled in a study of CD8 T cells in Susac syndrome (dated by TCRdb to the late 2010s). Some background on the complete study: The study used repertoire sequencing to test whether antigen drove CD8+ T cell activation and differentiation in Susac syndrome. What the research found in general, with its limitations: The number of individuals in the TCR sequencing and HLA analysis was recognized as being relatively small.

The CDR3 contains 14 residues, cysteine and phenylalanine counted. Of all the DNA, just the CDR3 is kept, 42 bases in frame from base 1. CDR1 SGDLS and CDR2 YYNGEE were looked up in the germline V gene. Cut back by 1 base and 10 bases, the V and J ends lie 15 bases apart. Worth noting for this clonotype: The antigen it binds to is not known. No much larger clone is present one base from it, and per-base qualities are unavailable.

RNA was extracted using the RNeasy kit, and roughly 0.45 to 1 microgram was reverse transcribed with random hexamers. The immunoSEQ multiplex PCR assay, covering 54 Vbeta and 13 Jbeta segments, was used to amplify TCR beta CDR3 regions. PCR amplification bias was corrected using a synthetic template baseline for primer optimization and computational correction. Turning to the authors' computational methods: Reads were assigned to V, D and J genes according to IMGT and analyzed in immunoSEQ Analyzer, with only productive sequences retained. Clonality was calculated as one minus the Shannon entropy normalized by log2 of the number of productive unique sequences. Public and private clones were assessed among the 100 most prevalent clones of each patient and control. A clone was defined as Susac-specific if it was absent from the healthy and MS cohorts, from roughly 1,000 published viral clones and from other ImmuneACCESS disease sequences. TCRdb redid the processing of the public reads, applying fastp at Q25 and MiXCR, and retained in-frame beta chains. Identical CDR3 protein sequences are pooled into one entry, listed with their most common genes and DNA. These V and J calls derive from TCRdb rather than the authors' analysis. The table for this sample lists about 170,000 distinct CDR3 sequences; about 93% of them were counted only once. The leading ten clones occupy roughly 0.098% of the sample.

Peripheral blood CD8+ and CD4+ T cells from healthy donors, Susac syndrome patients and multiple sclerosis patients were profiled using high-throughput TCR beta sequencing. The multiple sclerosis controls were treatment-naive patients who had stable or active relapsing-remitting disease and met the revised McDonald criteria. Bulk CD8+ and CD4+ T cells were purified by magnetic negative isolation, while CD8+ TEMRA cells were enriched using FACS. Blood was collected in EDTA tubes and processed within 24 hours, with PBMCs isolated through density gradient centrifugation. PBMCs intended for TCR sequencing were cryopreserved in liquid nitrogen and thawed later in a water bath at 37 degrees C. The sorted or isolated CD4+, CD8+ and CD8+ TEMRA cells had a purity of 90% or higher.

This sequence uses TRBV9 and TRBJ2-1; the D element might be TRBD1 or TRBD2, as each aligns at 5 bases. The sample was CD4+ T cells from PBMCs. The sequence came from a human donor with multiple sclerosis. The bases read TGTGCCAGCAGCGTAACCCCCCGGGACGGGGAGCAGTTCTTC. This sequence encodes CASSVTPRDGEQFF.